Listed below are T cell receptor beta chains from one sample, sequenced in a study of identical twins. TCRdb used MiXCR to reprocess the 5' RACE reads, holding one entry per CDR3 protein. The sample lists about 250,000 distinct CDR3 sequences, 11% to 15% occurring once. Specimen: memory (CD45RO+) T cells sorted from blood. Receptor source: a young woman in good health. CDR3s leave out the opening cysteine and the closing phenylalanine or tryptophan. The order of the fields is D gene, J gene, V gene, CDR3 protein. D genes are given only for firm matches.

D gene: NA; J gene: TRBJ2-3; V gene: TRBV6-1; CDR3 protein: ASSEEVQGVTDTQY
D gene: NA; J gene: TRBJ2-5; V gene: TRBV12-3/TRBV12-4; CDR3 protein: ASTRGDETQY
D gene: TRBD1; J gene: TRBJ2-2; V gene: TRBV29-1; CDR3 protein: SVDRGRTGELF
D gene: NA; J gene: TRBJ2-5; V gene: TRBV7-2; CDR3 protein: ASSPSATQY
D gene: TRBD2; J gene: TRBJ2-3; V gene: TRBV7-6; CDR3 protein: ASSLVGLAGTDTQY
D gene: NA; J gene: TRBJ1-1; V gene: TRBV29-1; CDR3 protein: SVEEGWNEAF
D gene: NA; J gene: TRBJ2-1; V gene: TRBV11-2; CDR3 protein: ASSFGGANYNEQF
D gene: TRBD1; J gene: TRBJ1-5; V gene: TRBV12-3/TRBV12-4; CDR3 protein: ASLPRQGDRAFQPQH
D gene: TRBD2; J gene: TRBJ2-4; V gene: TRBV11-2; CDR3 protein: ASSLRQASGDIQY
D gene: NA; J gene: TRBJ2-7; V gene: TRBV2; CDR3 protein: ASSERAGAYEQY
D gene: TRBD1; J gene: TRBJ1-2; V gene: TRBV5-4; CDR3 protein: AGSQTGFYGYT
D gene: NA; J gene: TRBJ2-3; V gene: TRBV20-1; CDR3 protein: SARDPLTPGTDTQY
D gene: TRBD1; J gene: TRBJ2-1; V gene: TRBV12-3/TRBV12-4; CDR3 protein: ASQTGASYNEQF
D gene: TRBD2; J gene: TRBJ2-7; V gene: TRBV27; CDR3 protein: ASSSTAGLAGAFSSYEQY
D gene: NA; J gene: TRBJ2-1; V gene: TRBV30; CDR3 protein: ASALYSSGSEQF
D gene: NA; J gene: TRBJ2-7; V gene: TRBV2; CDR3 protein: ARGDRADEQY
D gene: TRBD2; J gene: TRBJ2-3; V gene: TRBV3-1; CDR3 protein: ASSGLAAEDTQY
D gene: NA; J gene: TRBJ1-1; V gene: TRBV5-1; CDR3 protein: ATAPRLEELAF
D gene: NA; J gene: TRBJ1-3; V gene: TRBV14; CDR3 protein: ASSEIFSGNTIY
D gene: NA; J gene: TRBJ2-7; V gene: TRBV6-1; CDR3 protein: ASSTGPEGEQY
D gene: NA; J gene: TRBJ1-5; V gene: TRBV21-1; CDR3 protein: ASSIQGAMRQPQH
D gene: TRBD2; J gene: TRBJ2-3; V gene: TRBV7-2; CDR3 protein: ASSLMGLATDTQY
D gene: TRBD1; J gene: TRBJ2-7; V gene: TRBV30; CDR3 protein: ATGQAYEQY
D gene: NA; J gene: TRBJ2-2; V gene: TRBV28; CDR3 protein: ASSPTSTGELF
D gene: NA; J gene: TRBJ2-2; V gene: TRBV6-6; CDR3 protein: ASSNSNTGELF
D gene: NA; J gene: TRBJ2-1; V gene: TRBV20-1; CDR3 protein: SATHDQYNEQF
D gene: NA; J gene: TRBJ1-2; V gene: TRBV15; CDR3 protein: ATSVGENYGYT
D gene: TRBD2; J gene: TRBJ2-1; V gene: TRBV6-1; CDR3 protein: ASRKPAGGYNEQF
D gene: NA; J gene: TRBJ2-5; V gene: TRBV12-3/TRBV12-4; CDR3 protein: ASGWETQY
D gene: TRBD1; J gene: TRBJ1-6; V gene: TRBV12-3/TRBV12-4; CDR3 protein: ASSSTRGWYNSPLH
D gene: NA; J gene: TRBJ1-2; V gene: TRBV19; CDR3 protein: ASSRVNYGYT
D gene: NA; J gene: TRBJ1-2; V gene: TRBV7-2; CDR3 protein: ASSLSRDNGYT
D gene: NA; J gene: TRBJ2-3; V gene: TRBV6-4; CDR3 protein: ASSRGRDDTQY
D gene: TRBD2; J gene: TRBJ2-1; V gene: TRBV3-1; CDR3 protein: ASSPPRGTSGYNEQF
D gene: NA; J gene: TRBJ2-5; V gene: TRBV7-2; CDR3 protein: ASSRALLQETQY
D gene: NA; J gene: TRBJ2-3; V gene: TRBV11-2; CDR3 protein: ASSLEATPHTQY
D gene: NA; J gene: TRBJ2-5; V gene: TRBV7-2; CDR3 protein: ASSPQGMGTQY
D gene: TRBD1; J gene: TRBJ1-1; V gene: TRBV6-6; CDR3 protein: ATKGEGASEAF
D gene: TRBD1; J gene: TRBJ1-2; V gene: TRBV7-8; CDR3 protein: ASSLDRLDYGYT
D gene: NA; J gene: TRBJ2-7; V gene: TRBV5-1; CDR3 protein: ASSLAQGSGSEQY
D gene: NA; J gene: TRBJ1-1; V gene: TRBV5-1; CDR3 protein: ASWGMNTEAF